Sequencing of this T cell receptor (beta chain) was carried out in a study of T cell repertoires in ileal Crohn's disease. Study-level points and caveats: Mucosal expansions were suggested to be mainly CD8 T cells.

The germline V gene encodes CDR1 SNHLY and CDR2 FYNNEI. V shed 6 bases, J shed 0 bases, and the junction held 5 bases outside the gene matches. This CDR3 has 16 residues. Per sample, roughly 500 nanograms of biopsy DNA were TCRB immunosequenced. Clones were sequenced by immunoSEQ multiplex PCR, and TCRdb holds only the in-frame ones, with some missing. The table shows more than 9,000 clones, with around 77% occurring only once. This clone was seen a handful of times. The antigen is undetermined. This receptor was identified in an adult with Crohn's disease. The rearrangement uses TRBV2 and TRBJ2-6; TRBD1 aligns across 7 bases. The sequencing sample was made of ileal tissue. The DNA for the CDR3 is TGTGCCAGCAGGCAGGGGGTGTCCTCTGGGGCCAACGTCCTGACTTTC. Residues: CASRQGVSSGANVLTF.